The 9 T cell receptor beta chains below were found in one sample sequenced in a study of T cells after yellow fever vaccination. TCRdb itself ran the 5' RACE reads through MiXCR, one entry per CDR3 protein. The repertoire consists of some 73,000 distinct CDR3 sequences, with approximately 7.5% occurring once and the leading ten covering around 45%. Sequencing was performed on CD8+ T cells sorted from PBMCs, taken on the day of the yellow fever booster vaccination. The receptors were gathered from a young man who received the YFV17D yellow fever vaccine.

The chain links TRBV20-1 to TRBJ1-1; no clear D gene. The CDR3 length is 10 residues. Germline CDR1 is DFQATT and CDR2 is SNEGSKA (reference sequence). The V end lost 8 bases, the J end lost 6 bases, and 10 bases lay between the germline ends. CDR3 sequence: CSPLMSEAFF. CDR3 nucleotide sequence: TGCAGTCCCTTGATGTCTGAAGCTTTCTTT.

This clonotype was counted only a few times. This chain uses TRBV7-3 with TRBJ2-1, with 7 bases that match TRBD2. Germline V gene sequence: CDR1 SGHTA, CDR2 FQGTGA. V dropped 1 base and J dropped 7; count of bases not matched to a gene: 7. This CDR3 has 15 residues. CDR3 bases: TGTGCCAGCAGCTTAATCCGCGGGAGTAGAAATGAGCAGTTCTTC. This sequence encodes CASSLIRGSRNEQFF.

This chain connects TRBV5-1 to TRBJ2-7, with TRBD2 as a possible D gene (5 bases). Trimming stripped 1 base from V and 6 bases from J, with 11 bases between. The CDR3 has 13 residues. The V gene's germline CDR1 is SGHRS and CDR2 YFSETQ. The CDR3 DNA reads TGCGCCAGCAGCTTGTCTAGCTCTCGCGAGCAGTACTTC. Its translation: CASSLSSSREQYF.

The table lists this clonotype with a few counts. V usage is TRBV4-3 and J usage is TRBJ2-1, with 9 bases fitting TRBD1. The length of the CDR3 is 15 residues. J lost 5 bases, V lost 2 bases, and 4 bases had no gene match. Germline V gene lookup returns CDR1 LGHNA and CDR2 YSLEER. DNA for the CDR3: TGCGCCAGCAGCCAACCTGGACAGGGGAACAATGAGCAGTTCTTC. Its protein is CASSQPGQGNNEQFF.

The chain carries TRBV6-2 or TRBV6-3 and TRBJ2-7; D is perhaps TRBD1 (6 bases). The CDR3 extends over 13 amino acids. The germline V gene has CDR1 MNHEY and CDR2 SVGEGT. Trimming pared 5 bases from V and 3 bases from J, leaving 11 bases between. CDR3 in DNA: TGTGCCAGCAGTCCAGGGGAACTCTACGAGCAGTACTTC. This codes for CASSPGELYEQYF.

The CDR3 region has the DNA TGTGCCAGCAGTGCTCCGGGACTAGCGGGAAACGGTGAGCAGTTCTTC. This translates into CASSAPGLAGNGEQFF. The J gene is TRBJ2-1, the V gene TRBV6-1; the match to TRBD2 covers 13 bases. The V segment lost 4 bases and the J segment 9 bases; nucleotides outside the gene matches: 9. The CDR3 consists of 16 residues. Germline CDR1 MNHNS, CDR2 SASEGT.

CDR3 DNA: TGTGCCAGCAGGCCCCCGGGACTAGCTCGCGAGCAGTACTTC. Its translation is CASRPPGLAREQYF. The genes are TRBV28 and TRBJ2-7; 9 bases align to TRBD2. The V segment lost 6 bases and the J segment 6 bases; nucleotides outside the gene matches: 9. The germline V gene encodes CDR1 MDHEN and CDR2 SYDVKM. The CDR3 runs to 14 residues. Using reference TRBV28 and TRBJ2-7 for the parts outside the CDR3, the full variable domain is DVKVTQSSRYLVKRTGEKVFLECVQDMDHENMFWYRQDPGLGLRLIYFSYDVKMKEKGDIPEGYSVSREKKERFSLILESASTNQTSMYLCASRPPGLAREQYFGPGTRLTVT.

This clonotype was detected only a few times. V and J are TRBV29-1 and TRBJ1-2, with 8 positions matching TRBD1. J was trimmed by 6 bases and V by 6 bases; bases with no gene match: 6. Germline values: CDR1 SQVTM, CDR2 ANQGSEA. This CDR3 has 12 residues. The CDR3: CSVVDRVDGYTF. The DNA of the CDR3 is TGCAGCGTGGTGGACAGGGTGGATGGCTACACCTTC. Combining the CDR3 with reference TRBV29-1 and TRBJ1-2 gives the whole variable domain SAVISQKPSRDICQRGTSLTIQCQVDSQVTMMFWYRQQPGQSLTLIATANQGSEATYESGFVIDKFPISRPNLTFSTLTVSNMSPEDSSIYLCSVVDRVDGYTFGSGTRLTVV.

The J gene is TRBJ1-4, the V gene TRBV29-1; weak D call: TRBD1 (6 bases). The CDR3 has 13 residues. Germline lookup yields CDR1 SQVTM and CDR2 ANQGSEA. The V gene lost 6 bases and the J gene lost 8 bases, with 16 bases spanning the gap. The CDR3: CSVAGVSGEKLFF. The CDR3 DNA is TGCAGCGTGGCAGGGGTATCAGGCGAAAAACTGTTTTTT.